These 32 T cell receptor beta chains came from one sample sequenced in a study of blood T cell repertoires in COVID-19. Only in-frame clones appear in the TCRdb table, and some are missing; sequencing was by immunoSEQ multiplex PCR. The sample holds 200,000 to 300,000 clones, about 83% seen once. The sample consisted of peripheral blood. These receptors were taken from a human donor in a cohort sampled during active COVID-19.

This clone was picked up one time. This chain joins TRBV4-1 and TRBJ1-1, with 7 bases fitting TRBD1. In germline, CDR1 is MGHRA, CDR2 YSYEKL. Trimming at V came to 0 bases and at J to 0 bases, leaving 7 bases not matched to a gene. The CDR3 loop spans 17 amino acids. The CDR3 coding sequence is TGCGCCAGCAGCCAAGAAGTTACAGGACAGGTGAACACTGAAGCTTTCTTT. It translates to CASSQEVTGQVNTEAFF.

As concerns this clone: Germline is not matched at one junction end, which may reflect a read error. The CDR3: CASSLRENTDTQYF. Written as DNA, the CDR3 is TGTGCTAGCAGCTTGCGGGAGAACACAGATACGCAGTATTTT. The chain joins TRBV7-7 to TRBJ2-3, with 7 bases matching TRBD2. The CDR3 totals 14 residues. Germline V gene lookup returns CDR1 SSHAT and CDR2 FNYEAQ (reference sequence).

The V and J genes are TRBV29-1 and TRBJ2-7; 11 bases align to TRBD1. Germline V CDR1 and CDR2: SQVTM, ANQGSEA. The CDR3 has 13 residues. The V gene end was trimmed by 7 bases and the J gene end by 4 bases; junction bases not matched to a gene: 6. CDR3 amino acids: CSAAGQGAYEQYF. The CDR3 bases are TGCAGCGCTGCCGGACAGGGGGCTTACGAGCAGTACTTC.

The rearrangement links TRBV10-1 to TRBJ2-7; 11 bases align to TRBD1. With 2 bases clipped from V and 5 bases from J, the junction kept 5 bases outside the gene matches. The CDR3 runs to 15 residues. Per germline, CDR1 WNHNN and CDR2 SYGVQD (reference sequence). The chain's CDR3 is CASSEGQGALDEQYF. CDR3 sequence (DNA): TGCGCCAGCAGTGAGGGACAGGGGGCTTTAGACGAGCAGTACTTC.

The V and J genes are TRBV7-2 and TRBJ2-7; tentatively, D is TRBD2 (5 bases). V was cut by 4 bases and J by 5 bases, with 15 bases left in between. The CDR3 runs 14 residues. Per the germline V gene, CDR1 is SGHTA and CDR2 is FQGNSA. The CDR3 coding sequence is TGTGCCAGCAGCTCGGGGATAGCGAGCCACGAGCAGTACTTC. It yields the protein CASSSGIASHEQYF.

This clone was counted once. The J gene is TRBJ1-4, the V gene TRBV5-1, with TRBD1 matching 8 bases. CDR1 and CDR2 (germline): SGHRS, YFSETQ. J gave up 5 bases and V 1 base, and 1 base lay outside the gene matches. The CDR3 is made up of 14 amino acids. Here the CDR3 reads CASSLTGGNEKLFF. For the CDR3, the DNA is TGCGCCAGCAGCTTGACAGGGGGAAATGAAAAACTGTTTTTT.

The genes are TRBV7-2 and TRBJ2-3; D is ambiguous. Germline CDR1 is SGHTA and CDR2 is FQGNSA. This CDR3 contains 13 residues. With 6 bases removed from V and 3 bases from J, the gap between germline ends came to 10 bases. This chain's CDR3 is CASSPQVTDTQYF. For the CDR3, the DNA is TGTGCCAGCAGTCCCCAGGTAACAGATACGCAGTATTTT.

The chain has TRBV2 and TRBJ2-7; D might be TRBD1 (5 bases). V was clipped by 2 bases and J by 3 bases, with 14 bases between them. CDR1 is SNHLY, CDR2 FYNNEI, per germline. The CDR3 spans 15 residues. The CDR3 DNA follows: TGTGCCAGCAGTGAATTTAAGGGGCCGGACTACGAGCAGTACTTC. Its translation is CASSEFKGPDYEQYF.

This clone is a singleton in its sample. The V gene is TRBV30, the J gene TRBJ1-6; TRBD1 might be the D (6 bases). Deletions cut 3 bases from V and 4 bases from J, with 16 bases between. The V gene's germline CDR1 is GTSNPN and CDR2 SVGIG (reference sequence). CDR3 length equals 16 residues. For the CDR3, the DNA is TGTGCCTGGAGATTGGGGACACTTAATTATAATTCACCCCTCCACTTT. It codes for CAWRLGTLNYNSPLHF. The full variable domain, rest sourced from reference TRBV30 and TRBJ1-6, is SQTIHQWPATLVQPVGSPLSLECTVEGTSNPNLYWYRQAAGRGLQLLFYSVGIGQISSEVPQNLSASRPQDRQFILSSKKLLLSDSGFYLCAWRLGTLNYNSPLHFGNGTRLTVT.

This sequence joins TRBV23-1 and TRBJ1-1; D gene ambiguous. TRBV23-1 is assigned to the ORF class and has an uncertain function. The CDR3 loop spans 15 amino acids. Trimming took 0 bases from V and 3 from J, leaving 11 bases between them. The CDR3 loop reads CASSQSGGPYTEAFF. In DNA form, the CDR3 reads TGCGCCAGCAGTCAATCCGGTGGGCCTTACACTGAAGCTTTCTTT.

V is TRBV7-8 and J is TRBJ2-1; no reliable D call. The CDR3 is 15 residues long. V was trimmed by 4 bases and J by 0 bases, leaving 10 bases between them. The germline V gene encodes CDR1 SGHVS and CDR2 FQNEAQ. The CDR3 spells CASSYVTSSYNEQFF. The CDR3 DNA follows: TGTGCCAGCAGCTACGTCACGAGCTCCTACAATGAGCAGTTCTTC.

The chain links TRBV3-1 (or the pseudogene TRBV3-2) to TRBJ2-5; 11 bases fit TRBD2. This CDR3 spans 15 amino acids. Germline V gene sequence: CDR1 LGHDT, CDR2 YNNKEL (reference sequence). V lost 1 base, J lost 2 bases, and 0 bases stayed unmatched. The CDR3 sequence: CASSQGTSGQETQYF. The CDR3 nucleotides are TGTGCCAGCAGCCAAGGGACTAGCGGGCAAGAGACCCAGTACTTC.

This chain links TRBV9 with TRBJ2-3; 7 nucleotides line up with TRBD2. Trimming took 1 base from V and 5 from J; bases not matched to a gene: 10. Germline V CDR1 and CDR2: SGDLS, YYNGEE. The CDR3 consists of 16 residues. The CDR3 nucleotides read TGTGCCAGCAGCGTATCTCCGGGGGGAATGAGAGATACGCAGTATTTT. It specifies CASSVSPGGMRDTQYF.

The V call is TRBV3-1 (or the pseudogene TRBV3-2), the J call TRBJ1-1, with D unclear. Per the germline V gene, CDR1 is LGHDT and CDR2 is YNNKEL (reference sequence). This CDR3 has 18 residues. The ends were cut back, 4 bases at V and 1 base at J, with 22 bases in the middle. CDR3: CASSRYRVGDGGNTEAFF. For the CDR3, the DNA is TGTGCCAGCAGCCGATATAGAGTGGGAGACGGAGGGAACACTGAAGCTTTCTTT.

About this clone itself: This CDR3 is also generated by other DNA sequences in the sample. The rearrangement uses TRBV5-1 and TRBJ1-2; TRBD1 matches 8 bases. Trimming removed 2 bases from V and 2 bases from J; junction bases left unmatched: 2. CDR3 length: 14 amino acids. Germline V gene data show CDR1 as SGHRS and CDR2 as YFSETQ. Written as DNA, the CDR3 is TGCGCCAGCAGCTTCCAGGGGGCGAACTATGGCTACACCTTC. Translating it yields CASSFQGANYGYTF.

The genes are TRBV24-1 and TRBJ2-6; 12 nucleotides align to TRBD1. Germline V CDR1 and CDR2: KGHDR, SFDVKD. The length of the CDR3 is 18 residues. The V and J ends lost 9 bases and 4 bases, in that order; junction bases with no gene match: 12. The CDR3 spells CATAAPGQGASGANVLTF. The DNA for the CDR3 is TGTGCCACCGCCGCCCCGGGACAGGGGGCGAGCGGGGCCAACGTCCTGACTTTC.

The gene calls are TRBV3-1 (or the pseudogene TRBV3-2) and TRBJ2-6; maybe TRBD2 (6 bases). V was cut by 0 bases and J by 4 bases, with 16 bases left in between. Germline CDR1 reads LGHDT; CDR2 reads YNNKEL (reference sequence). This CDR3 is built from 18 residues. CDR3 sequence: CASSQDRAGLLGANVLTF. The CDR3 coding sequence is TGTGCCAGCAGCCAAGATCGGGCGGGGTTGCTCGGGGCCAACGTCCTGACTTTC.

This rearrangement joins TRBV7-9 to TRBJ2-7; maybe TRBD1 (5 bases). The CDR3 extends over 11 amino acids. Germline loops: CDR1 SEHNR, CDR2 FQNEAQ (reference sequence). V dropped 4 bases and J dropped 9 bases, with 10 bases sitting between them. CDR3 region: CASSSSRGQYF. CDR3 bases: TGTGCCAGCAGCTCCTCAAGGGGGCAGTACTTC.

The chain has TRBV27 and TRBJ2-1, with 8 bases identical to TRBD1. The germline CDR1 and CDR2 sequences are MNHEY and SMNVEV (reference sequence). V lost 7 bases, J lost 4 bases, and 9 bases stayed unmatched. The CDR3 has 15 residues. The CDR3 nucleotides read TGTGCCAGCACAGATGAAGGACAGGGTTACAATGAGCAGTTCTTC. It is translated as CASTDEGQGYNEQFF.

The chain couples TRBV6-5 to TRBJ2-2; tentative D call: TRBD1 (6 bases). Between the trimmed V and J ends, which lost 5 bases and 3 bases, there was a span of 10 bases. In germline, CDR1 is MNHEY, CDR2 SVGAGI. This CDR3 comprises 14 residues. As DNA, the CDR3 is TGTGCCAGCAGTACAGGGTATGACACCGGGGAGCTGTTTTTT. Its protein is CASSTGYDTGELFF.

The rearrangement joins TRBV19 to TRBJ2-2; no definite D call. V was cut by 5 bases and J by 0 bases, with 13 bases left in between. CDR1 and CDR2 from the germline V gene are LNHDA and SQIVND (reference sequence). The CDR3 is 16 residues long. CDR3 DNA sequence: TGTGCCAGTAGTTTATCGCGTTCGTCGAACACCGGGGAGCTGTTTTTT. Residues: CASSLSRSSNTGELFF.

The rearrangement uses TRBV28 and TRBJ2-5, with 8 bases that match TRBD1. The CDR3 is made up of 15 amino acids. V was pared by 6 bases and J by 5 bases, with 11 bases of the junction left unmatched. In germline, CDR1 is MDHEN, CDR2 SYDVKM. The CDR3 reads CASSGSRGLRETQYF. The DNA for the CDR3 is TGTGCCAGCAGCGGATCCAGGGGGCTGAGGGAGACCCAGTACTTC.

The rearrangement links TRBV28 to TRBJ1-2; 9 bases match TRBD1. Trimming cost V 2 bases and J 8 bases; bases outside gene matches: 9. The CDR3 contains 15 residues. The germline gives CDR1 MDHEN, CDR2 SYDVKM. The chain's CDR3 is CASSLPVGQGRGYTF. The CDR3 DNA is TGTGCCAGCAGTTTACCCGTGGGACAGGGAAGAGGCTACACCTTC.

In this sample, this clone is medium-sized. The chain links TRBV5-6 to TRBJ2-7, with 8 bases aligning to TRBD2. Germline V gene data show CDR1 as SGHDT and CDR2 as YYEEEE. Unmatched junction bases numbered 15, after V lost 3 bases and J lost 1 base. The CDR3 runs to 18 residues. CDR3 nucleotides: TGTGCCAGCAGCTACCGCGGGAGGACAATTCTCGAATCCTACGAGCAGTACTTC. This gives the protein CASSYRGRTILESYEQYF.

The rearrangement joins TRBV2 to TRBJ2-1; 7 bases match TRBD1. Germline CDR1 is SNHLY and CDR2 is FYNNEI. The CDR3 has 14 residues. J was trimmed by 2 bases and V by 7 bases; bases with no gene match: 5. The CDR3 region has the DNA TGTGCCAGCAACGACAGGGAAACCTACAATGAGCAGTTCTTC. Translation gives CASNDRETYNEQFF.

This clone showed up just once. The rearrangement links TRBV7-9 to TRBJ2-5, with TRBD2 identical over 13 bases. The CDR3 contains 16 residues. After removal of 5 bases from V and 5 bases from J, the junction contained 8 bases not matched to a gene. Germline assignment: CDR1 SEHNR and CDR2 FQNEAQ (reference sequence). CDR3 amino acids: CASSTRLAGGMETQYF. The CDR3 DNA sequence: TGTGCCAGCAGCACCAGACTAGCGGGGGGTATGGAGACCCAGTACTTC.

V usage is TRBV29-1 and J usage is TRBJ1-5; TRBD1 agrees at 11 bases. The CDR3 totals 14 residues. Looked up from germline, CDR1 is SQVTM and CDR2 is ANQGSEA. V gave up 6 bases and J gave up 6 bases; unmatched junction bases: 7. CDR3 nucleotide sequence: TGCAGCGTCCCGGGGACAGGGGGAAGTCAGCCCCAGCATTTT. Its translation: CSVPGTGGSQPQHF.

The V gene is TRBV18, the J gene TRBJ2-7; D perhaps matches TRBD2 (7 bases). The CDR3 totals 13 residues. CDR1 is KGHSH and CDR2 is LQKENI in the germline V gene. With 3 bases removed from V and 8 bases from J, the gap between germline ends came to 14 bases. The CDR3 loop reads CASSPETGGQQYF. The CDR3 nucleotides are TGTGCCAGCTCACCGGAGACGGGGGGCCAGCAGTACTTC.

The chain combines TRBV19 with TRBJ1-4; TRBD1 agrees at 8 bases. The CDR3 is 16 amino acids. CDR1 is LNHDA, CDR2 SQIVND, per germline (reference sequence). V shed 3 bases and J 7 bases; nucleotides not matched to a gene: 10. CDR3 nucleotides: TGTGCCAGTAGTATGGGGGACAGGACCCATACTGAAAAACTGTTTTTT. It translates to CASSMGDRTHTEKLFF.

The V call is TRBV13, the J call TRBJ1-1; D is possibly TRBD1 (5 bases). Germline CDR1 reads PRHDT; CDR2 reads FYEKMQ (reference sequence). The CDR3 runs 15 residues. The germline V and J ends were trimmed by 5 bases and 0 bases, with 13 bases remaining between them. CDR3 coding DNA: TGTGCCAGCAGCCCGACGACAGAGATGAACACTGAAGCTTTCTTT. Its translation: CASSPTTEMNTEAFF.

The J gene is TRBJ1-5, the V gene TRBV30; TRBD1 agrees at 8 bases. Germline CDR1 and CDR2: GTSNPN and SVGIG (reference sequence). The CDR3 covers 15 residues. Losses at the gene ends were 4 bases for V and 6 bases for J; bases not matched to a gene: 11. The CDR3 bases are TGTGCCTGGAACCTCGGACAGGGACGGGGTCAGCCCCAGCATTTT. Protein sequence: CAWNLGQGRGQPQHF.

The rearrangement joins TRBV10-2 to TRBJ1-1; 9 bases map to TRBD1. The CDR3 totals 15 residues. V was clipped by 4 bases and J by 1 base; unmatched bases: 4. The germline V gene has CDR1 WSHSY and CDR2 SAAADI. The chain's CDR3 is CASSATGGANTEAFF. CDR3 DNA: TGCGCCAGCAGTGCCACAGGGGGCGCGAACACTGAAGCTTTCTTT.